The T cell receptor beta chain described here comes from a study of shared clonotypes between healthy human individuals. Study background: Three plates were used per donor for CD4 naive, three for CD4 memory, two for CD8 naive and one for CD8 memory.

From germline, CDR1 is GTSNPN and CDR2 SVGIG (reference sequence). Trimming took off 0 bases at V and 0 bases at J, with 6 bases between the two ends. The length of the CDR3 is 14 residues. Researchers partitioned CD4+ cells into CD45RA+ naive and CD45RA-negative memory subsets. On this clone itself: Antigen unknown. This sample also contains other DNA sequences that code for the same CDR3.

The genomic DNA of each subset was split evenly across several immunoSEQ plates. The method was immunoSEQ multiplex PCR; TCRdb's version includes in-frame clones alone and lacks a portion of them. This sample carries 2 million to 2.5 million clones, 95% of them seen once, and the ten largest clones take roughly 0.13%. Study-level results: Of the naive CD4 clonotypes, around 4.8% were shared across a few donors.

The sequenced sample was naive CD4+ T cells sorted from blood. Subset: CD45RA+ positively selected. The clonotype originates from a young man in good health. The chain combines TRBV30 with TRBJ1-3; D is perhaps TRBD1 (5 bases). The CDR3 coding sequence is TGTGCCTGGAGTGTGGGGCTCTCTGGAAACACCATATATTTT. Residues: CAWSVGLSGNTIYF.